Following are 30 T cell receptor beta chains from one sample sequenced in a study of T cell repertoires in cytomegalovirus infection. Their recognized antigens are unknown. TCRdb itself ran the reads through MiXCR, one entry per CDR3 protein. Of about 770,000 distinct CDR3 sequences listed, around 29% are singletons. Sequencing was performed on cultured CD8+ T cells from PBMCs, taken from culture after CMV antigen stimulation. These TCRs come from a human donor in good health (CMV status not recorded). Some clones in this sample may be carry-over from other donors' samples.

This clonotype turned up a few times. The chain carries TRBV7-8 and TRBJ2-3, with D hard to call. Germline assignment: CDR1 SGHVS and CDR2 FQNEAQ. This CDR3 contains 15 residues. V lost 1 base to trimming and J lost 0 bases, with 8 bases between them. This CDR3 reads CASSLVSPSTDTQYF. The CDR3 DNA sequence: TGTGCCAGCAGCTTAGTCTCCCCTAGCACAGATACGCAGTATTTT.

The J gene is TRBJ1-4, the V gene TRBV5-1, with D perhaps TRBD1 (5 bases). This CDR3 spans 15 amino acids. Germline CDR1 SGHRS, CDR2 YFSETQ. V lost 0 bases and J lost 8, with 14 bases in between. The chain's CDR3 is CASSLETGVGEKLFF. The CDR3 bases are TGCGCCAGCAGCTTGGAAACGGGGGTCGGAGAAAAACTGTTTTTT. Supplemented by reference TRBV5-1 and TRBJ1-4, the full variable domain reads KAGVTQTPRYLIKTRGQQVTLSCSPISGHRSVSWYQQTPGQGLQFLFEYFSETQRNKGNFPGRFSGRQFSNSRSEMNVSTLELGDSALYLCASSLETGVGEKLFFGSGTQLSVL.

A single count supports this clonotype. V gene TRBV15 combines with J gene TRBJ1-5, with D perhaps matching TRBD1 (5 bases). CDR1 is LNHNV, CDR2 YYDKDF, per germline (reference sequence). The CDR3 is 17 residues long. Deletions cut 1 base from V and 2 bases from J, with 15 bases between. CDR3 sequence reads: CATSRVPRGLRNQPQHF. As DNA, the CDR3 is TGTGCCACCAGCAGAGTCCCAAGGGGTTTACGCAATCAGCCCCAGCATTTT.

This clonotype was detected many times. The rearrangement uses TRBV12-3 or TRBV12-4 and TRBJ1-1; D is undetermined. Deletions cut 6 bases from V and 3 bases from J, with 11 bases between. This CDR3 comprises 13 residues. The DNA for the CDR3 is TGTGCCAGCAGGACGATGGGGTACACTGAAGCTTTCTTT. Translating it yields CASRTMGYTEAFF.

The rearrangement uses TRBV4-1 and TRBJ1-1; weak D call: TRBD1 (5 bases). The CDR3 has 20 amino acids. Looked up from germline, CDR1 is MGHRA and CDR2 is YSYEKL. The germline V and J ends were trimmed by 3 bases and 5 bases, with 31 bases remaining between them. CDR3 protein: CASSQDKERGEVAPLTEAFF. The CDR3 region has the DNA TGCGCCAGCAGCCAGGATAAGGAGCGGGGGGAAGTCGCCCCTTTAACTGAAGCTTTCTTT.

This clonotype appeared a single time. At one end, the junction sequence differs from germline, possibly due to a read error. J is TRBJ2-1 and V is TRBV11-2; TRBD2 agrees at 12 bases. The germline CDR1 and CDR2 sequences are SGHAT and FQNNGV. The CDR3 extends over 17 amino acids. CDR3 DNA sequence: TGTGCCAGCAGCTTAGGAAAGCCGCTAGCGGGGGGGAATGAGCAGATCTTC. Its translation is CASSLGKPLAGGNEQIF. The full variable domain, rest sourced from reference TRBV11-2 and TRBJ2-1, is EAGVAQSPRYKIIEKRQSVAFWCNPISGHATLYWYQQILGQGPKLLIQFQNNGVVDDSQLPKDRFSAERLKGVDSTLKIQPAKLEDSAVYLCASSLGKPLAGGNEQIFGPGTRLTVL.

The chain uses TRBV27 and TRBJ2-7, with TRBD2 as a possible D gene (6 bases). Between the trimmed V and J ends, which lost 3 bases and 2 bases, there was a span of 8 bases. Looked up from germline, CDR1 is MNHEY and CDR2 is SMNVEV (reference sequence). The CDR3 covers 13 residues. Written as DNA, the CDR3 is TGTGCCAGCAGTTTGGACTACGCCTACGAGCAGTACTTC. This encodes CASSLDYAYEQYF.

This chain links TRBV12-3 or TRBV12-4 with TRBJ2-3; D may be TRBD2 (5 bases). CDR3 length: 14 residues. V lost 2 bases and J 3 bases, leaving 9 bases between the germline ends. The CDR3 here is CASSLPRETDTQYF. The CDR3 DNA follows: TGTGCCAGCAGTTTACCCCGGGAAACAGATACGCAGTATTTT.

This clonotype was detected only a few times. The gene calls are TRBV12-3 or TRBV12-4 and TRBJ1-1; D remains unclear. Trimming cost V 5 bases and J 0 bases, with 7 bases left between them. The CDR3 has 13 residues. The CDR3 DNA reads as TGTGCCAGCAGTCAGAACATGAACACTGAAGCTTTCTTT. Translating gives CASSQNMNTEAFF.

The V gene is TRBV11-2, the J gene TRBJ2-7, with D unresolved. V gave up 5 bases and J gave up 0 bases, with 11 bases separating them. This CDR3 has 14 residues. Germline loops: CDR1 SGHAT, CDR2 FQNNGV. As DNA, the CDR3 is TGTGCCAGCAGCCCCTGGCGTTCCTCCTACGAGCAGTACGTC. It encodes CASSPWRSSYEQYV.

This clonotype was counted once. This chain uses TRBV3-1 with TRBJ2-1, with TRBD2 as a possible D gene (6 bases). V shed 5 bases and J shed 9 bases, with 11 bases lying between them. Germline assignment: CDR1 LGHDT and CDR2 YNNKEL (reference sequence). CDR3 size: 12 residues. In nucleotides, the CDR3 is TGTGCCAGCAGCATAGCGGTGGGTGAGCAGTTCTTC. Amino acids: CASSIAVGEQFF.

V and J are TRBV7-8 and TRBJ1-1; TRBD1 aligns across 11 bases. This CDR3 is 15 amino acids long. V trimming: 3 bases; J trimming: 10 bases; junction bases outside the gene matches: 10. Looked up from germline, CDR1 is SGHVS and CDR2 is FQNEAQ. CDR3 nucleotide sequence: TGTGCCAGCAGCTTCACCGGGACAGGGGGTGGGGGAGCTTTCTTT. This encodes CASSFTGTGGGGAFF.

The genes are TRBV6-2 or TRBV6-3 and TRBJ2-1, with D perhaps TRBD2 (5 bases). The CDR3 sequence is 14 residues long. Germline lookup yields CDR1 MNHEY and CDR2 SVGEGT. Deletions cut 3 bases from V and 3 bases from J, with 9 bases between. CDR3 sequence reads: CASSYRGFYNEQFF. The DNA of the CDR3 is TGTGCCAGCAGTTATAGAGGGTTCTACAATGAGCAGTTCTTC.

This clonotype has a handful of counts. This rearrangement joins TRBV19 to TRBJ2-1; no clear D. V was clipped by 7 bases and J by 4 bases, with 8 bases between them. Germline V CDR1 and CDR2: LNHDA, SQIVND (reference sequence). CDR3 length equals 12 residues. The CDR3 region has the DNA TGTGCCAGTACTACCCCGTACAATGAGCAGTTCTTC. As protein: CASTTPYNEQFF.

The chain combines TRBV4-1 with TRBJ2-1, with D uncertain. Germline CDR1 and CDR2: MGHRA and YSYEKL. The CDR3 spans 13 residues. With 1 base removed from V and 8 bases from J, the gap between germline ends came to 9 bases. The CDR3 here is CASSQAPGYEQFF. Here the CDR3 DNA reads TGCGCCAGCAGCCAAGCCCCCGGGTATGAGCAGTTCTTC.

The gene calls are TRBV14 and TRBJ1-1; a possible D gene is TRBD1 (6 bases). The CDR3 loop spans 15 amino acids. The V gene's germline CDR1 is SGHDN and CDR2 FVKESK. Trimming took off 4 bases at V and 4 bases at J, with 16 bases between the two ends. The CDR3 DNA sequence: TGTGCCAGCAGCCTTAGACAGGTCGGGCGCACTGAAGCTTTCTTT. It is translated as CASSLRQVGRTEAFF.

Comment on this clonotype: With a much larger clone just one base away, this may be a read error. The rearrangement joins TRBV7-2 to TRBJ2-1; TRBD1 might be the D (6 bases). Trimming shortened V by 5 bases and J by 3 bases, and 14 bases separated the two germline ends. CDR3 length equals 15 residues. The germline gives CDR1 SGHTA, CDR2 FQGNSA. Here the CDR3 DNA reads TGTGCCAGCAGCCCCTACACACAGGGCTACAATGAGCAGTTCTTC. Its protein is CASSPYTQGYNEQFF.

This clonotype was observed a few times. V and J are TRBV28 and TRBJ1-6; D ambiguous. V was clipped by 3 bases and J by 7 bases, with 13 bases between them. The CDR3 contains 15 residues. Germline loops: CDR1 MDHEN, CDR2 SYDVKM. DNA for the CDR3: TGTGCCAGCAGTTTTGCGACATCCGGGAATTCACCCCTCCACTTT. Translated, it gives CASSFATSGNSPLHF.

This clonotype was observed a handful of times. The rearrangement joins TRBV20-1 to TRBJ2-7; TRBD2 aligns across 12 bases. There are 15 residues in the CDR3. V was pared by 0 bases and J by 5 bases, with 5 bases of the junction left unmatched. The germline V gene encodes CDR1 DFQATT and CDR2 SNEGSKA (reference sequence). In nucleotides, the CDR3 is TGCAGTGCTAGAGAAGCTAGCGGGGGGGCGAACGAGCAGTACTTC. Translated, it gives CSAREASGGANEQYF.

This clonotype was seen only once. The chain links TRBV27 to TRBJ1-2; possibly TRBD1 for D (6 bases). Germline CDR1 is MNHEY and CDR2 is SMNVEV (reference sequence). The CDR3 extends over 15 amino acids. Trimming removed 5 bases from V and 3 bases from J, with 16 bases in between. The CDR3 region has the DNA TGTGCCAGCAGTCTTGGGGGGCCCTTCTACTATGGCTACACCTTC. Protein product: CASSLGGPFYYGYTF.

The chain is built from TRBV10-3 and TRBJ2-1; D ambiguous. Germline CDR1 reads ENHRY; CDR2 reads SYGVKD. V gave up 4 bases and J gave up 6 bases, with 7 bases separating them. CDR3 length: 12 amino acids. CDR3 in DNA: TGTGCCATCAGTGCTGAGCTCAATGAGCAGTTCTTC. This translates into CAISAELNEQFF.

In this sample, this clonotype turned up a few times. This chain uses TRBV5-4 with TRBJ1-1; D unclear. The CDR3 totals 14 residues. Per the germline V gene, CDR1 is SGHNT and CDR2 is YYREEE (reference sequence). Between the trimmed V and J ends, which lost 5 bases and 3 bases, there was a span of 14 bases. In DNA, the CDR3 is TGTGCCAGCAGAGCTCTGGGATGGGACACTGAAGCTTTCTTT. Translating gives CASRALGWDTEAFF. The whole variable domain, filled in from reference TRBV5-4 and TRBJ1-1, reads ETGVTQSPTHLIKTRGQQVTLRCSSQSGHNTVSWYQQALGQGPQFIFQYYREEENGRGNFPPRFSGLQFPNYSSELNVNALELDDSALYLCASRALGWDTEAFFGQGTRLTVV.

This clonotype was picked up many times. The chain combines TRBV12-3 or TRBV12-4 with TRBJ1-1; 9 bases line up with TRBD1. V dropped 4 bases and J dropped 3; count of bases not matched to a gene: 3. This CDR3 spans 14 amino acids. The CDR3 loop is CASSSGTGYTEAFF. CDR3 bases: TGTGCCAGCAGTTCCGGGACAGGGTACACTGAAGCTTTCTTT.

This clonotype was seen more than once but under ten times. The rearrangement joins TRBV6-1 to TRBJ2-2; 9 positions match TRBD1. This CDR3 contains 15 residues. CDR1 and CDR2 from the germline V gene are MNHNS and SASEGT. V lost 6 bases and J lost 5; bases outside the gene matches: 7. In nucleotides, the CDR3 is TGTGCCAGCAGCACACAGGGGGCGAGGACCGGGGAGCTGTTTTTT. Translating gives CASSTQGARTGELFF.

This clonotype was recorded a few times. The CDR3 nucleotides are TGTGCCAGCCGAGGGGGTAGCGGGGGCCGTAAGAACACCGGGGAGCTGTTTTTT. Translation: CASRGGSGGRKNTGELFF. The V call is TRBV3-1, the J call TRBJ2-2, with 9 nucleotides matching TRBD2. Losses at the gene ends were 8 bases for V and 1 base for J; bases not matched to a gene: 14. The CDR3 has 18 residues. CDR1 LGHDT and CDR2 YNNKEL come from the germline V gene (reference sequence).

This clonotype occurred many times. The V gene is TRBV2, the J gene TRBJ2-4; D is possibly TRBD2 (5 bases). CDR3 size: 15 residues. V was shortened by 3 bases and J by 0 bases, with 9 bases between the two germline ends. Germline lookup yields CDR1 SNHLY and CDR2 FYNNEI. The CDR3 nucleotides read TGTGCCAGCAGTGAGAGGGCTTTAGCCAAAAACATTCAGTACTTC. Its protein product is CASSERALAKNIQYF.

Ten or more counts support this clonotype. DNA of the CDR3: TGCGCCAGCAGCCAGGTGGGACAGGGGGCCCCTCTAGGTGGCTACACCTTC. Translated, it gives CASSQVGQGAPLGGYTF. The V call is TRBV4-1, the J call TRBJ1-2; 12 positions match TRBD1. The CDR3 sequence is 17 residues long. With 3 bases clipped from V and 7 bases from J, the junction kept 12 bases outside the gene matches. In germline, CDR1 is MGHRA, CDR2 YSYEKL.

This clonotype was found a few times. The chain employs TRBV7-3 and TRBJ2-1; TRBD1 matches at 7 bases. V dropped 1 base and J dropped 2; count of bases not matched to a gene: 2. The length of the CDR3 is 15 residues. Germline V gene lookup returns CDR1 SGHTA and CDR2 FQGTGA. The DNA for the CDR3 is TGTGCCAGCAGCTTAATAGGGGGCACCTACAATGAGCAGTTCTTC. Its protein product is CASSLIGGTYNEQFF.

This clonotype was seen a handful of times. The genes are TRBV28 and TRBJ2-6, with D possibly matching TRBD2 (5 bases). Trimming cost V 6 bases and J 2 bases, with 8 bases left between them. The CDR3 is 14 amino acids. Germline V CDR1 and CDR2: MDHEN, SYDVKM. The DNA for the CDR3 is TGTGCCAGCAGCCCGGGAACTGGGGCCAACGTCCTGACTTTC. Amino acids: CASSPGTGANVLTF.

This clonotype has at least ten counts. V and J are TRBV7-8 and TRBJ2-2; D is perhaps TRBD2 (5 bases). CDR1 and CDR2 (germline): SGHVS, FQNEAQ. The ends were cut back, 10 bases at V and 0 bases at J, with 15 bases in the middle. There are 15 residues in the CDR3. The CDR3, as DNA: TGTGCCACCGCCCTGTGGGAGCCGAACACCGGGGAGCTGTTTTTT. This codes for CATALWEPNTGELFF.